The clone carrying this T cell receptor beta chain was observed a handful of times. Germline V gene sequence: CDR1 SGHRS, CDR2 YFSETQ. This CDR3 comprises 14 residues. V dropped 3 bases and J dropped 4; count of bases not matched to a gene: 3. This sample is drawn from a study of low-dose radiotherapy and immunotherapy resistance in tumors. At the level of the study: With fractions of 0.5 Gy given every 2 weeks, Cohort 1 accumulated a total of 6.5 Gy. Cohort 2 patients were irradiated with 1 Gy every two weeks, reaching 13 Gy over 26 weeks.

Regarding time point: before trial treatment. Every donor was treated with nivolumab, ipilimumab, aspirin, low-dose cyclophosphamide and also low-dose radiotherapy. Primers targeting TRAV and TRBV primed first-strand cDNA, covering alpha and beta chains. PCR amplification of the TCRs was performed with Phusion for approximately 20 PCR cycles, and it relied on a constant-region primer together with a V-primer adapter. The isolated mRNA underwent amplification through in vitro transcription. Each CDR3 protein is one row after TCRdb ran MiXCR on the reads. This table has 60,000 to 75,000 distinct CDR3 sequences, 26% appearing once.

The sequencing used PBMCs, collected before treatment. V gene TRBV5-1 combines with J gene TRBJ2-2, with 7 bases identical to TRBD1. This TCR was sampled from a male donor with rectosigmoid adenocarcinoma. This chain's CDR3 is CASSWGQSTGELFF. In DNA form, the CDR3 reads TGCGCCAGCAGCTGGGGACAGAGCACCGGGGAGCTGTTTTTT.